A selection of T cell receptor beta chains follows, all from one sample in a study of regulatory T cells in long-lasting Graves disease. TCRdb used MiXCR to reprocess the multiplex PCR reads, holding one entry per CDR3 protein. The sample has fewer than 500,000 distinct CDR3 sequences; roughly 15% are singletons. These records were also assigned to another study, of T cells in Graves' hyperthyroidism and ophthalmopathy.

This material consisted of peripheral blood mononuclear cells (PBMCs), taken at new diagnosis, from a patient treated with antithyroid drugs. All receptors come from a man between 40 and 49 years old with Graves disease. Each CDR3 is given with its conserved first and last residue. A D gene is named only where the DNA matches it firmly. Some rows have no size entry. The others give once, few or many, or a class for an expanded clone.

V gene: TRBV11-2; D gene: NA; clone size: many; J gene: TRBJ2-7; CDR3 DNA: TGTGCCAGCAGCTTAGAGGTCCCTTACACCTCCTACGAGCAGTACTTC; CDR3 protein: CASSLEVPYTSYEQYF
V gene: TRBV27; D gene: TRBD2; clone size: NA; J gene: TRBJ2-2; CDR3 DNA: TGTGCCAGCTCTTGGTCCGGCGGGAGCACCGGGGAGCTGTTTTTT; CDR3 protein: CASSWSGGSTGELFF
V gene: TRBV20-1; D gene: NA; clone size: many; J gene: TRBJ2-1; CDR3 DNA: TGCAGTGCTCGGTATCTACGGAATGAGCAGTTCTTC; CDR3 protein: CSARYLRNEQFF
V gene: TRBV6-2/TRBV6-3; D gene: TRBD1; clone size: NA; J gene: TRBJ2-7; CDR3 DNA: TGTGCCAGCAGTGGTCCGGACAGGGGGAGATACGAGCAGTACTTC; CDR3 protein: CASSGPDRGRYEQYF
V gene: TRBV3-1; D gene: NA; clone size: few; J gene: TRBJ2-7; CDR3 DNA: TGTGCCAGCAGCCGTGCTCCCTACGAGCAGTACTTC; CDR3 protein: CASSRAPYEQYF
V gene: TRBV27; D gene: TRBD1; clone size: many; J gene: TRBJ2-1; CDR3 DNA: TGTGCCAGCAGAATAACCTTCGCCGACAGGGCGAATGAGCAGTTCTTC; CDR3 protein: CASRITFADRANEQFF
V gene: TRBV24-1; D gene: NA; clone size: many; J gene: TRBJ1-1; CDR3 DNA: TGTGCCACCAGTGATTTGCCAGGGAGGGTTTGGGCTTTCTTT; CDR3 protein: CATSDLPGRVWAFF
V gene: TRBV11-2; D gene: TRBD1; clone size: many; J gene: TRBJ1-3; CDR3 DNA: TGTGCCAGCAGCCCGAGAGCCCCAGGGGGCTCTGGAAACACCATATATTTT; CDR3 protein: CASSPRAPGGSGNTIYF
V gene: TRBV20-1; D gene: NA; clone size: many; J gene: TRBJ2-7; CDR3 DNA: TGCAGTGCTAGAGACCCAATGGGGGCCGCTTACCACGAGCAGTACTTC; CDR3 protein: CSARDPMGAAYHEQYF
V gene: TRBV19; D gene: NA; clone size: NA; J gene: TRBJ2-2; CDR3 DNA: TGTGCCAGTAGTATAGTTTCTTCCGGGGAGCTGTTTTTT; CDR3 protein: CASSIVSSGELFF
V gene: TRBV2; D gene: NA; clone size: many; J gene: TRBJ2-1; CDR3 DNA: TGTGCCAGCAGTGACGGCCCGGGGATTAACAATGAGCAGTTCTTC; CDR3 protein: CASSDGPGINNEQFF
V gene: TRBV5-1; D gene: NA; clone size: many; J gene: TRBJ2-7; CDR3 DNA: TGCGCCAGCAGCTTCCGACAAGCCTACGAGCAGTACTTC; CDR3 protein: CASSFRQAYEQYF
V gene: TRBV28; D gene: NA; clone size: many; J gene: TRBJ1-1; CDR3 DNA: TGTGCCAGCAGAGTTTTGGGGACTGAAGCTTTCTTT; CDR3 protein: CASRVLGTEAFF
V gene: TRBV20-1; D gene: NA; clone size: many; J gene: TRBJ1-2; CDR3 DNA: TGCAGTGCGTGGGCCGATCTCTACACCTTC; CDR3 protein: CSAWADLYTF
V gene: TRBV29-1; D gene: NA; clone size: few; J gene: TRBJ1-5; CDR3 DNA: TGCAGCGTTGCCCACAGTAGCAATCAGCCCCAGCATTTT; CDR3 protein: CSVAHSSNQPQHF
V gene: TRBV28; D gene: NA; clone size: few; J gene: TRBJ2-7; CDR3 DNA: TGTGCCAGCAGTTCCATTGCCTACGAGCAGTACTTC; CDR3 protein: CASSSIAYEQYF
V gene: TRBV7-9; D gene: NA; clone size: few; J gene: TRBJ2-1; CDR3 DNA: TGTGCCAGCAGGGGACCCAATGAGCAGTTCTTC; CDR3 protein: CASRGPNEQFF
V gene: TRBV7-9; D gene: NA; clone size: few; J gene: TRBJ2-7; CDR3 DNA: TGTGCCAGCAGCTTAGCCGCTAGGGACGAGCAGTACTTC; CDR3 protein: CASSLAARDEQYF
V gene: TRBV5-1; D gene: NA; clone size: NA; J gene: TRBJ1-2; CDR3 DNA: TGCGCCAGCAGCGTCAGGGGTTTAAGCTATGGCTACACCTTC; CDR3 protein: CASSVRGLSYGYTF
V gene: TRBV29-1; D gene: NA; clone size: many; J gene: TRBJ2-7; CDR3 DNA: TGCAGCGTCCTCGGACGGGGCCTCCTCGAGCAGTACTTC; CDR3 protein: CSVLGRGLLEQYF
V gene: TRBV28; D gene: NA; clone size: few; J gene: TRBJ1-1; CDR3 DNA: TGTGCCAGCGATGTTGGGGCGGGACTGAACACTGAAGCTTTCTTT; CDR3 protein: CASDVGAGLNTEAFF
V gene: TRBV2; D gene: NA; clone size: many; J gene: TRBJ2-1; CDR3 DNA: TGTGCCAGCAGTGAGGGTCTAGCAGACTACAATGAGCAGTTCTTC; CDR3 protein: CASSEGLADYNEQFF
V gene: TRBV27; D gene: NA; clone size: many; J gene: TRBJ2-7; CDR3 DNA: TGTGCCAGCAGTCCCTCGGGCGGGCTCCCGGGGGAGCAGTACTTC; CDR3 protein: CASSPSGGLPGEQYF
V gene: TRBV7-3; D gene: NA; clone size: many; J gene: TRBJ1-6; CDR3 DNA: TGTGCCAGCAGCTTACGGCCGGGGCTATATGGATCACCCCTCCACTTT; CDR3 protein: CASSLRPGLYGSPLHF
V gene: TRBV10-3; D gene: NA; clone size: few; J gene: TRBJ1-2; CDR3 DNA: TGTGCCATCAGTGATTCTGGGTTGAACTATGGCTACACCTTC; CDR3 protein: CAISDSGLNYGYTF
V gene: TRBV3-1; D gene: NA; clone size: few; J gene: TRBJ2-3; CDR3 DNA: TGTGCCAGCAGCCAAGAACACACAGATACGCAGTATTTT; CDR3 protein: CASSQEHTDTQYF